Reported below is one T cell receptor (beta chain). The antigen is not known. The sample belongs to a study of T cell repertoires in cytomegalovirus infection. Study-level background: Both a matching HLA type and CMV infection were indicated by public TCR beta signatures.

V lost 0 bases, J lost 5 bases, and 18 bases lay in between. CDR1 and CDR2 from the germline V gene are SGDLS and YYNGEE. The CDR3 totals 17 residues. TCRdb analysed the reads with MiXCR anew, one entry per CDR3 protein. In the table there are nearly 650,000 distinct CDR3 sequences, about 24% of which are singletons. Points from the study as a whole: CMV carriers with the relevant HLA were identified by cumulative public TCR beta family frequency. The ex vivo response was dominated by HLA-C-restricted CMV-specific TCR beta clonotypes.

Sequencing was performed on CD8+ T cells from PBMCs. This clonotype was obtained from a human donor in good health (CMV status not recorded). Some clones in this sample may be carry-over from other donors' samples. The V and J genes are TRBV9 and TRBJ2-1; no clear D gene. The CDR3 region has the DNA TGTGCCAGCAGCGTAGCGAATAGGCCCACGGTGGACAATGAGCAGTTCTTC. Residues: CASSVANRPTVDNEQFF.